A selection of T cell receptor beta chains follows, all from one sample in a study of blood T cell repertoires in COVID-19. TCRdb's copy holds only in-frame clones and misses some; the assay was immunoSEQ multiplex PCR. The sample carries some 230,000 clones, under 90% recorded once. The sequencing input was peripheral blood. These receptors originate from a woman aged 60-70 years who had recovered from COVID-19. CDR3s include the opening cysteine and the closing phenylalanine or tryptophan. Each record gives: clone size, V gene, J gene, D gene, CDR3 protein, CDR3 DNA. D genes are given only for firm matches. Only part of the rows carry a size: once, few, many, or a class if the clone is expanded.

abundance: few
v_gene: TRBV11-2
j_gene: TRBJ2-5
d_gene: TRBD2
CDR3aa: CASSLVRGGFQETQYF
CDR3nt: TGTGCCAGCAGCTTAGTACGGGGGGGGTTTCAAGAGACCCAGTACTTC

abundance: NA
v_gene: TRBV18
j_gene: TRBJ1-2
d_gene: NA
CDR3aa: CASSPINSDSNYGYTF
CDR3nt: TGTGCCAGCTCACCCATAAATTCAGATTCAAACTATGGCTACACCTTC

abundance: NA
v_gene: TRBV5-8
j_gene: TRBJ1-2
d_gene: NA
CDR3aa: CASSEGRAYGYTF
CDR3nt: TGTGCCAGCAGCGAGGGGAGGGCTTATGGCTACACCTTC

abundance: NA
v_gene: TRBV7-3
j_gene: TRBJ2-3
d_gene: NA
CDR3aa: CASSNVIDTDTQYF
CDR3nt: TGTGCCAGCAGCAACGTCATAGACACAGATACGCAGTATTTT

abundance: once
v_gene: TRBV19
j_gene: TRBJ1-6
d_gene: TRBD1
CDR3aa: CASRPDRGHDNSPLHF
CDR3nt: TGTGCCAGTAGACCGGACAGGGGGCACGATAATTCACCCCTCCACTTT

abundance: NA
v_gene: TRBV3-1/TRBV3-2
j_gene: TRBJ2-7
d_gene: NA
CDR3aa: CASSHVSEQYF
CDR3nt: TGTGCCAGCAGCCATGTGTCGGAGCAGTACTTC

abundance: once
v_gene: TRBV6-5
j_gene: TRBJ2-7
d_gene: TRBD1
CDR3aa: CASSYSDRDEQYF
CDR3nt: TGTGCCAGCAGTTACTCGGACAGGGACGAGCAGTACTTC

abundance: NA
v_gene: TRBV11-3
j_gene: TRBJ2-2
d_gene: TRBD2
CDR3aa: CASSLGQRGYTGELFF
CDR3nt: TGTGCCAGCAGCTTGGGGCAGCGGGGATACACCGGGGAGCTGTTTTTT

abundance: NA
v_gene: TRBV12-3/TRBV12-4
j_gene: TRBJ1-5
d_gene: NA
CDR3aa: CASRNNMNQPQHF
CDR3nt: TGTGCCAGCAGGAATAACATGAATCAGCCCCAGCATTTT

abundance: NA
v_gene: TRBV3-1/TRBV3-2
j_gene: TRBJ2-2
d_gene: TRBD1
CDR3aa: CASSQEDRGYTGELFF
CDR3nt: TGTGCCAGCAGCCAAGAGGACAGGGGGTACACCGGGGAGCTGTTTTTT

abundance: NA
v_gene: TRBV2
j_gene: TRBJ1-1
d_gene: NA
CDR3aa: CASKGDTEAFF
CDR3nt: TGTGCCAGCAAGGGGGACACTGAAGCTTTCTTT

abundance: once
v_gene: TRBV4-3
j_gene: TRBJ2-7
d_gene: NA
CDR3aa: CASSQGQGAYEQYF
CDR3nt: TGCGCCAGCAGCCAAGGTCAAGGGGCCTACGAGCAGTACTTC

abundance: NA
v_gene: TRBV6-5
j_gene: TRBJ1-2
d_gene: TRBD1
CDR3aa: CASSGQGGGYTF
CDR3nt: TGTGCCAGCAGCGGACAGGGAGGGGGCTACACCTTC

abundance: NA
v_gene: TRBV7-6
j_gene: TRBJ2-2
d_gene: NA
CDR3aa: CASSLEAGALLSTGELFF
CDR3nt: TGTGCCAGCAGCTTAGAGGCGGGGGCCCTCCTGAGCACCGGGGAGCTGTTTTTT

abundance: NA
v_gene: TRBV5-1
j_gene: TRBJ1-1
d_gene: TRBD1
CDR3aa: CASSFGQGNTEAFF
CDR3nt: TGCGCCAGCAGCTTCGGACAGGGGAACACTGAAGCTTTCTTT

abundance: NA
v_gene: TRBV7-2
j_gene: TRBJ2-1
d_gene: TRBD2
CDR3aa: CASSSSGGANEQFF
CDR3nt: TGTGCCAGCAGCTCTAGCGGGGGGGCCAATGAGCAGTTCTTC

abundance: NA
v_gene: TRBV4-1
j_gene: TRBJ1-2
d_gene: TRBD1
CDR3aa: CASSQELRLTGPYGYTF
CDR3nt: TGCGCCAGCAGCCAAGAACTCCGATTGACAGGGCCGTATGGCTACACCTTC

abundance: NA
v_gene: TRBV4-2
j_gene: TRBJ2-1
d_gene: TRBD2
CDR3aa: CASSRGGRGDLNEQFF
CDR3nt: TGTGCCAGCAGCCGGGGCGGGCGGGGGGATCTCAATGAGCAGTTCTTC

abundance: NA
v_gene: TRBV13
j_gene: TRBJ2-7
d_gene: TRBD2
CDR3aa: CASSLMPGLAGLNPYEQYF
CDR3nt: TGTGCCAGCAGCTTGATGCCGGGACTAGCGGGCCTTAATCCCTACGAGCAGTACTTC

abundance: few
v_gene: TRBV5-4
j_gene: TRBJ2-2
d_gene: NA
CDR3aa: CASSLGANTGELFF
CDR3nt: TGTGCCAGCAGCTTGGGAGCGAACACCGGGGAGCTGTTTTTT

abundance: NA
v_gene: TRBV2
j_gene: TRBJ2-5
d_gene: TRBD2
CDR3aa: CASSAVYAGGLVTQYF
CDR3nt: TGTGCCAGCAGTGCGGTTTACGCGGGGGGGCTGGTGACCCAGTACTTC

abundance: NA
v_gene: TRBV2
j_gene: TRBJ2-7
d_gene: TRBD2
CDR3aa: CASSEGLAGGITEQYF
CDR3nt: TGTGCCAGCAGTGAAGGGCTAGCGGGGGGGATAACCGAGCAGTACTTC

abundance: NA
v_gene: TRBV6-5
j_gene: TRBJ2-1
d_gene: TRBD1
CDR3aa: CASRPGQGYNEQFF
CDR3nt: TGTGCCAGCAGGCCGGGACAGGGATACAATGAGCAGTTCTTC

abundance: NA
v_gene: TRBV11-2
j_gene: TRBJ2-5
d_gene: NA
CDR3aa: CASSLPEGTQYF
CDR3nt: TGTGCCAGCAGCTTGCCCGAGGGGACCCAGTACTTC

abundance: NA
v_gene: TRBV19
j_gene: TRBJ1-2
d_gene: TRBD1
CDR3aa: CASAEGQGYGNYGYTF
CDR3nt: TGTGCCAGCGCCGAGGGACAGGGGTACGGTAACTATGGCTACACCTTC

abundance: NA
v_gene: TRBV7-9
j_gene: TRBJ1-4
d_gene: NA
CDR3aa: CASSPGGATNEKLFF
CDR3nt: TGTGCCAGCAGCCCCGGGGGGGCAACTAATGAAAAACTGTTTTTT

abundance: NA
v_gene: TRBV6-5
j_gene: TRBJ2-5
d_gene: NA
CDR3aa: CASVAGTSQETQYF
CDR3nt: TGTGCCAGCGTCGCCGGGACTTCCCAAGAGACCCAGTACTTC

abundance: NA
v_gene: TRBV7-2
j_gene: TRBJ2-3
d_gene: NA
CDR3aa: CASSLDLAFPDTQYF
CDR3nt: TGTGCCAGCAGCTTAGACCTAGCGTTCCCAGATACGCAGTATTTT

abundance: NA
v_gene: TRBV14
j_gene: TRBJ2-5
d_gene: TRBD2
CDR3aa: CASSIRLAGVETQYF
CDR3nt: TGTGCCAGCAGCATCCGACTAGCGGGGGTGGAGACCCAGTACTTC

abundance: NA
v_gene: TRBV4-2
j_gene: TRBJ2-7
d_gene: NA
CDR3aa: CASSQGGIRGREQYF
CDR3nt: TGTGCCAGCAGCCAAGGTGGAATAAGGGGCCGCGAGCAGTACTTC

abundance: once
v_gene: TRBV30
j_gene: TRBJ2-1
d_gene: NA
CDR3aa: CAWSGGSYNEQFF
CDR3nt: TGTGCCTGGAGTGGCGGTTCCTACAATGAGCAGTTCTTC

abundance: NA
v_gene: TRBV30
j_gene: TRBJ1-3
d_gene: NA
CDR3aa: CAWSGYYSGNTIYF
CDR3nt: TGTGCCTGGAGTGGGTACTACTCTGGAAACACCATATATTTT

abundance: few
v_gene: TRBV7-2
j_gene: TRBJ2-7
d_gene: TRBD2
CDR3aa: CASSFHSGGSSYEQYF
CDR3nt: TGTGCCAGCAGCTTCCATAGCGGGGGGAGCTCCTACGAGCAGTACTTC

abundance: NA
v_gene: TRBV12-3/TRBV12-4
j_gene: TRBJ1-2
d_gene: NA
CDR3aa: CASNLNYGYTF
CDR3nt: TGTGCCAGCAATCTTAACTATGGCTACACCTTC

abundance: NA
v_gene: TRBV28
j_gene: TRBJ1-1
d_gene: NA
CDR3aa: CASYQGLAFF
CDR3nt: TGTGCCAGCTACCAGGGTCTAGCTTTCTTT

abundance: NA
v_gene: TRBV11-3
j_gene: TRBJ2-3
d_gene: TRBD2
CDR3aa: CASSSGLAGTDTQYF
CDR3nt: TGTGCCAGCAGCTCGGGACTAGCGGGGACAGATACGCAGTATTTT

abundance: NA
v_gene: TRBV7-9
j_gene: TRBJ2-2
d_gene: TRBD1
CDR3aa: CASSWDRGAGELFF
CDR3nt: TGTGCCAGCAGCTGGGACAGGGGGGCCGGGGAGCTGTTTTTT